This is a list of T cell receptor beta chains from one sample in a study of cytomegalovirus exposure and HLA in healthy donors. Sequenced by immunoSEQ multiplex PCR; TCRdb stores in-frame clones only, minus some. Among around 210,000 clones, 75% to 85% were seen once, and the ten largest hold 2.7%. The specimen sequenced was PBMCs. These receptors all come from a woman aged 40 to 50 in good health and CMV-seronegative. Both conserved end residues are part of each CDR3. The D gene is left open where the match is weak. Clone size is not always given. Where it is, it says once, few, many or a class for expanded clones.

abundance	d_gene	v_gene	j_gene	CDR3aa	CDR3nt
.	TRBD2	TRBV19	TRBJ2-5	CASSILAEKIKTLVSQYF	TGTGCCAGTAGTATACTAGCGGAAAAAATAAAAACTCTGGTGTCCCAGTACTTC
.	.	TRBV27	TRBJ1-1	CASSPGLQLAAFF	TGTGCCAGCAGCCCGGGACTCCAGCTGGCAGCTTTCTTT
.	TRBD2	TRBV27	TRBJ2-1	CASSLIGVGLAGGPGEQFF	TGTGCCAGCAGTTTAATTGGTGTGGGACTAGCGGGAGGGCCCGGTGAGCAGTTCTTC
once	.	TRBV6-1	TRBJ1-2	CASSYQGINYGYTF	TGTGCCAGCAGTTATCAGGGGATTAACTATGGCTACACCTTC
.	TRBD1	TRBV6-1	TRBJ1-5	CASSEGTGMSQPQHF	TGTGCCAGCAGTGAGGGGACAGGGATGTCTCAGCCCCAGCATTTT
few	TRBD1	TRBV29-1	TRBJ2-3	CSGNPGQGRDTQYF	TGCAGCGGTAACCCGGGACAGGGAAGAGATACGCAGTATTTT
once	TRBD1	TRBV7-2	TRBJ1-5	CASSVGQHSNQPQHF	TGTGCCAGCAGCGTGGGACAGCATAGCAATCAGCCCCAGCATTTT
.	.	TRBV29-1	TRBJ2-1	CSVETAEGYRYQHTYNEQFF	TGCAGCGTTGAAACTGCGGAGGGATACCGATACCAACACACCTACAATGAGCAGTTCTTC
.	TRBD1	TRBV30	TRBJ1-1	CAWSVSTGGMNTEAFF	TGTGCCTGGAGTGTATCGACAGGGGGTATGAACACTGAAGCTTTCTTT
.	TRBD1	TRBV6-6	TRBJ2-7	CASSYRDRNSEQYF	TGTGCCAGCAGTTACAGGGACAGGAACTCCGAGCAGTACTTC
once	TRBD2	TRBV11-2	TRBJ2-1	CASSFGLAINNEQFF	TGTGCCAGCAGCTTTGGACTAGCGATTAACAATGAGCAGTTCTTC
few	.	TRBV5-4	TRBJ2-7	CASSPSSDSASRDEQYF	TGTGCCAGCAGCCCCTCCTCCGACAGCGCGTCAAGGGACGAGCAGTACTTC
.	.	TRBV27	TRBJ1-1	CAWEGEQNTEAFF	TGTGCCTGGGAGGGGGAGCAGAACACTGAAGCTTTCTTT
few	TRBD2	TRBV9	TRBJ2-1	CASSAWTSADNEQFF	TGTGCCAGCAGCGCCTGGACTAGCGCGGACAATGAGCAGTTCTTC
.	.	TRBV10-1	TRBJ2-5	CASSESRGQETQYF	TGCGCCAGCAGTGAGTCAAGGGGCCAAGAGACCCAGTACTTC
.	.	TRBV1	TRBJ2-7	CTSSQAKRGEEPYEQYF	TGCACCAGCAGCCAAGCCAAGCGGGGGGAAGAACCCTACGAGCAGTACTTC
.	TRBD1	TRBV5-4	TRBJ2-7	CASEGAGGSYEQYF	TGTGCCAGCGAGGGAGCAGGGGGTAGCTACGAGCAGTACTTC
few	.	TRBV29-1	TRBJ2-3	CSVAVGSGDTQYF	TGCAGCGTTGCGGTCGGGAGCGGTGATACGCAGTATTTT
.	.	TRBV5-1	TRBJ1-1	CASSLFTFGGNTEAFF	TGCGCCAGCAGCTTGTTTACATTCGGGGGGAACACTGAAGCTTTCTTT
.	TRBD1	TRBV27	TRBJ1-1	CASSLRGLGNTEAFF	TGTGCCAGCAGTCTAAGGGGGCTCGGGAACACTGAAGCTTTCTTT
.	TRBD1	TRBV2	TRBJ2-2	CASSGQGLGTGELFF	TGTGCCAGCAGTGGACAGGGATTGGGCACCGGGGAGCTGTTTTTT
.	TRBD1	TRBV9	TRBJ2-5	CASSVEGAIETQYF	TGTGCCAGCAGCGTAGAGGGGGCCATTGAGACCCAGTACTTC
few	.	TRBV18	TRBJ2-5	CASSPNTEETQYF	TGTGCCAGCTCACCAAATACTGAGGAGACCCAGTACTTC
few	.	TRBV30	TRBJ2-5	CAWTRGETQYF	TGTGCCTGGACCCGGGGAGAGACCCAGTACTTC
once	.	TRBV7-2	TRBJ1-3	CASTSPPGNTIYF	TGTGCCAGCACTTCCCCCCCCGGAAACACCATATATTTT
.	.	TRBV15	TRBJ2-7	CATSREGRGAANEQYF	TGTGCCACCAGCAGAGAGGGCAGGGGCGCCGCCAACGAGCAGTACTTC
.	.	TRBV6-5	TRBJ2-6	CASRRAGANVLTF	TGTGCCAGCCGGAGAGCTGGGGCCAACGTCCTGACTTTC
few	.	TRBV5-1	TRBJ1-1	CASSLVQGWDTEAFF	TGCGCCAGCAGCTTGGTCCAGGGCTGGGACACTGAAGCTTTCTTT
.	TRBD1	TRBV10-3	TRBJ1-5	CAISERGTGGDQPQHF	TGTGCCATCAGTGAGAGAGGGACAGGGGGCGATCAGCCCCAGCATTTT
once	.	TRBV21-1	TRBJ1-2	CASSKGQGIYGYTF	TGTGCCAGCAGCAAAGGACAGGGGATTTATGGCTACACCTTC
.	TRBD1	TRBV7-3	TRBJ2-5	CASSPGQAYQETQYF	TGTGCCAGCAGCCCGGGACAGGCGTACCAAGAGACCCAGTACTTC
.	.	TRBV30	TRBJ2-7	CAWSRGRDYEQYF	TGTGCCTGGAGTAGAGGGAGAGACTACGAGCAGTACTTC
.	TRBD1	TRBV9	TRBJ2-1	CASSPRVQGASDEQFF	TGTGCCAGCAGCCCGAGGGTACAGGGGGCATCTGATGAGCAGTTCTTC
once	TRBD1	TRBV10-1	TRBJ2-7	CASSESGTGTYEQYF	TGCGCCAGCAGTGAGTCAGGGACAGGAACCTACGAGCAGTACTTC
few	.	TRBV30	TRBJ2-1	CAWSVAGSSYNEQFF	TGTGCCTGGAGTGTCGCCGGGAGCTCCTACAATGAGCAGTTCTTC
few	TRBD1	TRBV6-1	TRBJ1-1	CASSQQGGNTEAFF	TGTGCCAGCAGCCAACAGGGGGGAAACACTGAAGCTTTCTTT
few	.	TRBV19	TRBJ1-5	CASFTPGDTHQPQHF	TGTGCCAGTTTTACCCCCGGGGACACTCATCAGCCCCAGCATTTT
.	.	TRBV27	TRBJ2-2	CASSFGSAYGELFF	TGTGCCAGCAGTTTTGGTAGCGCATACGGGGAGCTGTTTTTT
.	.	TRBV15	TRBJ2-7	CATSRGSEVYEQYF	TGTGCCACCAGCAGAGGATCCGAGGTCTACGAGCAGTACTTC
.	.	TRBV29-1	TRBJ2-1	CSGEVRGYNEQFF	TGCAGCGGGGAGGTGCGGGGCTACAATGAGCAGTTCTTC
.	.	TRBV30	TRBJ2-5	CAWSMTQETQYF	TGTGCCTGGAGTATGACTCAAGAGACCCAGTACTTC
.	.	TRBV30	TRBJ2-7	CAWRRTASPKLTTYEQYF	TGTGCCTGGAGGAGGACAGCCAGTCCAAAACTGACAACCTACGAGCAGTACTTC
.	.	TRBV19	TRBJ1-1	CASSTGQGLRTEAFF	TGTGCCAGTAGTACTGGGCAAGGTCTTAGGACTGAAGCTTTCTTT
.	.	TRBV6-6	TRBJ2-7	CASSYDSYEQYF	TGTGCCAGCAGTTACGACAGCTACGAGCAGTACTTC
.	TRBD2	TRBV30	TRBJ2-1	CAWNDYSSGGSSYNEQFF	TGTGCCTGGAACGACTACTCCAGCGGCGGGAGCTCCTACAATGAGCAGTTCTTC
.	.	TRBV2	TRBJ1-4	CASSDEGFDEKLFF	TGTGCCAGCAGTGACGAGGGTTTCGATGAAAAACTGTTTTTT
.	.	TRBV4-1	TRBJ1-2	CASRGVDYGYTF	TGCGCCAGCAGGGGCGTGGACTATGGCTACACCTTC
.	.	TRBV10-3	TRBJ1-5	CAISDPSSASQPQHF	TGTGCCATCAGTGACCCATCCTCGGCTAGTCAGCCCCAGCATTTT
.	.	TRBV5-1	TRBJ2-3	CASSLAASGSWDTQYF	TGCGCCAGCAGCTTGGCGGCCAGCGGCAGTTGGGATACGCAGTATTTT
.	.	TRBV5-1	TRBJ1-3	CASSSGWGPSRSSGNTIYF	TGCGCCAGCAGCTCTGGATGGGGGCCAAGTCGAAGCTCTGGAAACACCATATATTTT
.	.	TRBV30	TRBJ1-1	CAWTVAVTEAFF	TGTGCCTGGACCGTTGCGGTCACTGAAGCTTTCTTT
.	.	TRBV27	TRBJ2-1	CASSLSSGQEQFF	TGTGCCAGCAGTTTAAGTAGCGGACAAGAGCAGTTCTTC
.	.	TRBV7-2	TRBJ1-1	CASSLQNTNTEAFF	TGTGCCAGCAGCTTACAGAATACGAACACTGAAGCTTTCTTT
few	.	TRBV6-1	TRBJ2-7	CASSEIYGLNEQYF	TGTGCCAGCAGTGAAATCTACGGTCTCAACGAGCAGTACTTC
.	TRBD1	TRBV6-1	TRBJ2-7	CASRGTGRAYEQYF	TGTGCCAGCAGGGGGACAGGGCGGGCCTACGAGCAGTACTTC